This paragraph reports one T cell receptor beta chain. Its matching antigen is unknown. This record belongs to a study of early T cells in non-severe SARS-CoV-2 infection. Study summary: Sequenced material consisted of bulk RNA (from unsorted whole blood), and chains were unpaired. Notes on the study in general: Private and CD4 specificities were missed by VDJdb matching, skewed to anti-spike CD8.

Tagging with unique molecular identifiers was applied to individual cDNA molecules. TCRdb redid the calling of the 5' RACE reads with MiXCR, one entry per CDR3 protein. The repertoire holds about 62,000 distinct CDR3 sequences, with 7.5% to 10% as singletons. The CDR3 totals 14 residues. CDR1 is SGHTA, CDR2 FQGTGA, per germline. The V gene lost 2 bases and the J gene lost 5 bases, with 12 bases spanning the gap. The TCR originated in an adult who was a healthcare worker with PCR-confirmed SARS-CoV-2 infection or an uninfected control (not recorded which). Specimen: whole blood. V usage is TRBV7-3 and J usage is TRBJ1-1; no reliable D call. The CDR3 is CASSLDPRRTEAFF. The DNA for the CDR3 is TGTGCCAGCAGCTTAGACCCGCGGAGAACTGAAGCTTTCTTT.